The 19 T cell receptor beta chains in this list originate from one sample, sequenced in a study of human thymus T cells. Data came from immunoSEQ multiplex PCR; TCRdb stores just in-frame clones and leaves some out. The top ten clones hold more than 0.1% of a sample with 35,000 to 55,000 clones, 94% of them seen once. Sequencing was done on a sample of blood. The receptor set was obtained from a boy younger than two with a congenital heart defect but otherwise immunologically healthy.

This chain links TRBV18 with TRBJ2-5; D is possibly TRBD2 (6 bases). From germline, CDR1 is KGHSH and CDR2 LQKENI. This CDR3 contains 18 residues. Trimming pared 5 bases from V and 5 bases from J, leaving 27 bases between. In DNA, the CDR3 is TGTGCCAGCTCAACAATTAGGCAACACCTCCCGGGGAGGGAGACCCAGTACTTC. Protein: CASSTIRQHLPGRETQYF.

V is TRBV11-2 and J is TRBJ2-3; TRBD2 agrees at 15 bases. Unmatched junction bases numbered 0, after V lost 4 bases and J lost 4 bases. Germline V lookup: CDR1 SGHAT, CDR2 FQNNGV. The CDR3 has 15 residues. CDR3 residues: CASSWTSGGADTQYF. The CDR3 DNA reads TGTGCCAGCAGCTGGACTAGCGGGGGGGCAGATACGCAGTATTTT.

The chain employs TRBV7-2 and TRBJ1-4, with a possible D match to TRBD1 (5 bases). The V and J ends lost 1 base and 8 bases respectively, with 14 bases between them. Germline assignment: CDR1 SGHTA and CDR2 FQGNSA. The CDR3 sequence is 15 residues long. CDR3 residues: CASSLVGIGEEKLFF. The CDR3 DNA sequence: TGTGCCAGCAGCTTAGTCGGAATAGGGGAGGAAAAACTGTTTTTT.

The chain is built from TRBV11-2 and TRBJ2-3; D may match TRBD1 or TRBD2 (5 bases each). Germline V CDR1 and CDR2: SGHAT, FQNNGV. The CDR3 covers 14 residues. Trimming took 2 bases from V and 5 from J, leaving 11 bases between them. For the CDR3, the DNA is TGTGCCAGCAGCTTATACGGGGCCGGAGATACGCAGTATTTT. This codes for CASSLYGAGDTQYF. Drawing the rest from reference TRBV11-2 and TRBJ2-3, the complete variable domain is EAGVAQSPRYKIIEKRQSVAFWCNPISGHATLYWYQQILGQGPKLLIQFQNNGVVDDSQLPKDRFSAERLKGVDSTLKIQPAKLEDSAVYLCASSLYGAGDTQYFGPGTRLTVL.

The chain joins TRBV4-1 to TRBJ2-5; D is possibly TRBD1 or TRBD2 (5 bases each). Germline V lookup: CDR1 MGHRA, CDR2 YSYEKL. This CDR3 has 14 residues. Trimming took off 2 bases at V and 2 bases at J, with 9 bases between the two ends. CDR3 loop: CASSQRDGQETQYF. Written as DNA, the CDR3 is TGCGCCAGCAGCCAAAGGGACGGACAAGAGACCCAGTACTTC.

This chain's CDR3 is CASSMTYSGASYNEQFF. The CDR3 bases are TGTGCCAGCAGTATGACATATAGCGGGGCCTCCTACAATGAGCAGTTCTTC. The rearrangement links TRBV5-8 to TRBJ2-1, with TRBD2 matching over 8 bases. This CDR3 spans 17 amino acids. The J segment lost 0 bases and the V segment lost 5 bases, leaving 10 bases of the junction unmatched. Looked up from germline, CDR1 is SGHTS and CDR2 is YDEGEE.

This sequence joins TRBV6-1 and TRBJ2-3, with D tentatively TRBD1 (7 bases). V was pared by 4 bases and J by 2 bases, with 13 bases between. The germline V gene encodes CDR1 MNHNS and CDR2 SASEGT. CDR3 length: 15 residues. CDR3 DNA sequence: TGTGCCAGCAGTGTCCGGGGGACAGTCACAGATACGCAGTATTTT. Protein product: CASSVRGTVTDTQYF.

The J gene is TRBJ2-1, the V gene TRBV4-3; TRBD2 matches 9 bases. The CDR3 has 17 amino acids. The germline V gene encodes CDR1 LGHNA and CDR2 YSLEER. V was clipped by 0 bases and J by 0 bases; unmatched bases: 3. Written as DNA, the CDR3 is TGCGCCAGCAGCCAAGATAGCGGGGGCTACTCCTACAATGAGCAGTTCTTC. Translation gives CASSQDSGGYSYNEQFF.

V is TRBV5-5 and J is TRBJ1-2; TRBD1 aligns across 11 bases. Trimming removed 3 bases from V and 4 bases from J; junction bases left unmatched: 2. The CDR3 is 14 amino acids. CDR1 and CDR2 from the germline V gene are SGHKS and YYEKEE (reference sequence). This chain's CDR3 is CASSWGQGGYGYTF. The CDR3, as DNA: TGTGCCAGCAGCTGGGGACAGGGGGGCTATGGCTACACCTTC.

The chain recombines TRBV5-4 with TRBJ2-7; a possible D gene is TRBD1 (6 bases). Trimming removed 4 bases at V and 5 bases at J, with 16 bases between. The CDR3 is 14 residues long. Germline V gives CDR1 SGHNT, CDR2 YYREEE (reference sequence). CDR3 sequence reads: CASSKGPQGHEQYF. The CDR3, as DNA: TGTGCCAGCAGCAAAGGACCACAGGGTCACGAGCAGTACTTC. The full variable domain, its missing parts supplied by reference TRBV5-4 and TRBJ2-7, is ETGVTQSPTHLIKTRGQQVTLRCSSQSGHNTVSWYQQALGQGPQFIFQYYREEENGRGNFPPRFSGLQFPNYSSELNVNALELDDSALYLCASSKGPQGHEQYFGPGTRLTVT.

The rearrangement uses TRBV7-3 and TRBJ2-3, with D perhaps TRBD2 (7 bases). The CDR3 is 15 amino acids. V dropped 2 bases and J dropped 6 bases, with 15 bases sitting between them. The V gene's germline CDR1 is SGHTA and CDR2 FQGTGA. The CDR3 spells CASSLGGGLRDTQYF. The DNA of the CDR3 is TGTGCCAGCAGCTTAGGCGGGGGCCTGAGGGATACGCAGTATTTT.

The rearrangement joins TRBV7-2 to TRBJ1-2, with D perhaps matching TRBD1 (6 bases). CDR3 length: 13 residues. The germline CDR1 and CDR2 sequences are SGHTA and FQGNSA. V lost 6 bases to trimming and J lost 8 bases, with 16 bases between them. The CDR3 sequence: CASSLQGQRGYTF. CDR3 nucleotide sequence: TGTGCCAGCAGTTTACAGGGTCAGAGGGGCTACACCTTC.

The genes are TRBV6-5 and TRBJ1-6; 8 bases map to TRBD1. CDR3 length equals 13 residues. Per germline, CDR1 MNHEY and CDR2 SVGAGI. V lost 1 base and J lost 13; bases outside the gene matches: 3. The CDR3 nucleotides read TGTGCCAGCAGTTACTATCAGGGGGCGCCCCTCCACTTT. Protein sequence: CASSYYQGAPLHF.

The chain joins TRBV28 to TRBJ2-5, with 14 bases aligning to TRBD2. Germline CDR1 reads MDHEN; CDR2 reads SYDVKM. The CDR3 has 15 residues. With 6 bases clipped from V and 7 bases from J, the junction kept 7 bases outside the gene matches. The CDR3 is CASSLGLAGGRTQYF. The CDR3, as DNA: TGTGCCAGCAGCCTTGGACTAGCGGGGGGTAGGACCCAGTACTTC.

This clone has a single count. The CDR3 reads CASSLQGNTGELFF. CDR3 coding DNA: TGTGCCAGCAGCTTACAGGGGAACACCGGGGAGCTGTTTTTT. This chain connects TRBV7-3 to TRBJ2-2, with a possible D match to TRBD1 (5 bases). Trimming removed 2 bases from V and 1 base from J, with 5 bases in between. This CDR3 is 14 amino acids long. Germline values: CDR1 SGHTA, CDR2 FQGTGA.

In this sample, this clone turned up once. V gene TRBV6-1 combines with J gene TRBJ1-5, with no clear D. Germline-derived CDR1 and CDR2 are MNHNS and SASEGT. The CDR3 is made up of 13 amino acids. Trimming pared 1 base from V and 6 bases from J, leaving 7 bases between. As DNA, the CDR3 is TGTGCCAGCAGTGAAGGTTTGAGTCAGCCCCAGCATTTT. This translates into CASSEGLSQPQHF.

The rearrangement joins TRBV14 to TRBJ2-7, with TRBD1 identical over 9 bases. The CDR3 sequence is 14 residues long. Germline CDR1 reads SGHDN; CDR2 reads FVKESK. V dropped 5 bases and J dropped 4; count of bases not matched to a gene: 6. The CDR3 DNA reads TGTGCCAGCAGCTTGTACAGGGGGCCGTACGAGCAGTACTTC. This codes for CASSLYRGPYEQYF.

CDR3 DNA sequence: TGTGCCAGCAGCTTAGGTCCTAGCGGCACAGATACGCAGTATTTT. It is translated as CASSLGPSGTDTQYF. The rearrangement uses TRBV7-2 and TRBJ2-3; perhaps TRBD2 as D (6 bases). This CDR3 contains 15 residues. The germline V and J ends were trimmed by 1 base and 1 base, with 9 bases remaining between them. Germline V CDR1 and CDR2: SGHTA, FQGNSA. The whole variable domain, filled in from reference TRBV7-2 and TRBJ2-3, reads GAGVSQSPSNKVTEKGKDVELRCDPISGHTALYWYRQSLGQGLEFLIYFQGNSAPDKSGLPSDRFSAERTGGSVSTLTIQRTQQEDSAVYLCASSLGPSGTDTQYFGPGTRLTVL.

CDR3 nucleotides: TGCGCCAGCAGCCAAGAAGCTTCGGAGGCAGATACGCAGTATTTT. Protein product: CASSQEASEADTQYF. The genes are TRBV4-3 and TRBJ2-3, with D possibly TRBD2 on 5 matching bases. Germline V CDR1 and CDR2: LGHNA, YSLEER. V dropped 0 bases and J dropped 4 bases, with 11 bases sitting between them. The CDR3 loop spans 15 amino acids.